The 15 T cell receptor beta chains below were found in one sample sequenced in a study of cytomegalovirus exposure and HLA in healthy donors. The PCR made use of 60 Vbeta and 13 Jbeta primers. Data came from immunoSEQ multiplex PCR; TCRdb stores just in-frame clones and leaves some out. The table lists about 170,000 clones, approximately 78% of them singletons, with roughly 0.75% in the top ten. The sample was PBMCs. Receptors originate from a woman aged 18-29 years in good health and CMV-seronegative.

This chain uses TRBV28 with TRBJ2-7; TRBD1 might be the D (8 bases). Germline loops: CDR1 MDHEN, CDR2 SYDVKM. The CDR3 sequence is 20 residues long. Trimming removed 2 bases at V and 3 bases at J, with 29 bases between. CDR3 sequence (DNA): TGTGCCAGCAGTTTAGGGGGGGTTCGGACAGGGTATAGTTTCGTCTACGAGCAGTACTTC. Residues: CASSLGGVRTGYSFVYEQYF. Full variable domain (outside the CDR3, taken from reference TRBV28 and TRBJ2-7): DVKVTQSSRYLVKRTGEKVFLECVQDMDHENMFWYRQDPGLGLRLIYFSYDVKMKEKGDIPEGYSVSREKKERFSLILESASTNQTSMYLCASSLGGVRTGYSFVYEQYFGPGTRLTVT.

This chain links TRBV10-1 with TRBJ1-1; 7 bases agree with TRBD1. The CDR3 totals 16 residues. Germline-derived CDR1 and CDR2 are WNHNN and SYGVQD (reference sequence). J lost 4 bases, V lost 4 bases, and 12 bases had no gene match. CDR3 in DNA: TGCGCCAGCAGTGCAGAGACAGGGCATATTGGCACTGAAGCTTTCTTT. This sequence encodes CASSAETGHIGTEAFF.

V is TRBV6-5 and J is TRBJ1-2; D remains ambiguous. Germline CDR1 reads MNHEY; CDR2 reads SVGAGI. The length of the CDR3 is 13 residues. Trimming left V 8 bases short and J 6 bases short, with 16 bases between. The CDR3 region has the DNA TGTGCCAGCCGCCGAGGAGCTGGTGATGGCTACACCTTC. Amino acids: CASRRGAGDGYTF.

The chain employs TRBV4-2 and TRBJ2-3; 9 bases align to TRBD2. The germline V gene has CDR1 LGHNA and CDR2 YNFKEQ. Germline trimming cut 0 bases from V and 4 bases from J; bases unmatched to any gene: 5. The CDR3 contains 16 residues. In nucleotides, the CDR3 is TGTGCCAGCAGCCAAGAAAGCGGGAGGTCGTCAGATACGCAGTATTTT. Its translation is CASSQESGRSSDTQYF.

This chain joins TRBV30 and TRBJ1-2, with D possibly being TRBD1 (5 bases). Germline V gives CDR1 GTSNPN, CDR2 SVGIG (reference sequence). Trimming left V 3 bases short and J 5 bases short, with 22 bases between. CDR3 length: 16 amino acids. CDR3 amino acids: CAWRNNGRTGEYGYTF. The DNA of the CDR3 is TGTGCCTGGAGAAACAATGGGCGAACGGGGGAATATGGCTACACCTTC.

This clone has more than one count but fewer than ten. The chain carries TRBV5-6 and TRBJ2-1, with D uncertain. V lost 2 bases to trimming and J lost 0 bases, with 12 bases between them. This CDR3 has 16 residues. Germline CDR1 reads SGHDT; CDR2 reads YYEEEE. The CDR3 sequence is CASSLRRRSSYNEQFF. In DNA form, the CDR3 reads TGTGCCAGCAGCTTACGGCGGCGGAGCTCCTACAATGAGCAGTTCTTC.

This clone was recorded only once. The chain links TRBV4-3 to TRBJ1-5; D remains unclear. The CDR3 loop spans 20 amino acids. V lost 1 base and J 0 bases, leaving 22 bases between the germline ends. Germline V gene data show CDR1 as LGHNA and CDR2 as YSLEER. The CDR3 nucleotides read TGCGCCAGCAGCCAAGTAAGGGCAGCGGCCAGGACCTATAGCAATCAGCCCCAGCATTTT. Its translation is CASSQVRAAARTYSNQPQHF.

As concerns this clone: The junction differs from germline at one of its ends, possibly a read error. This chain uses TRBV7-7 with TRBJ2-1; 8 bases line up with TRBD2. CDR3 length: 18 residues. Per germline, CDR1 SSHAT and CDR2 FNYEAQ (reference sequence). The CDR3 loop is CASSPGYSGTFSYNEQFF. CDR3 in DNA: TGTGCTAGCAGCCCAGGATATAGCGGGACCTTCTCCTACAATGAGCAGTTCTTC.

This chain uses TRBV28 with TRBJ1-1; a possible D gene is TRBD1 (5 bases). The CDR3 runs 12 residues. Per germline, CDR1 MDHEN and CDR2 SYDVKM. V lost 8 bases, J lost 1 base, and 8 bases lay in between. The CDR3 DNA sequence: TGTGCCAGCCAGGGAGGGAACACTGAAGCTTTCTTT. Translating gives CASQGGNTEAFF.

This clone was recorded a few times. Other nucleotide sequences from this sample produce the same CDR3. The V gene is TRBV28, the J gene TRBJ1-4, with D uncertain. The CDR3 sequence is 11 residues long. The ends were cut back, 3 bases at V and 7 bases at J, with 3 bases in the middle. Germline-derived CDR1 and CDR2 are MDHEN and SYDVKM. The CDR3 bases are TGTGCCAGCAGTTTCCGTGAAAAACTGTTTTTT. Translating gives CASSFREKLFF.

This clone is a singleton in its sample. The V and J genes are TRBV7-2 and TRBJ2-2; D is undetermined. The CDR3 sequence is 12 residues long. Trimming cost V 5 bases and J 7 bases, with 8 bases left between them. Germline loops: CDR1 SGHTA, CDR2 FQGNSA. The CDR3 sequence: CASSNRDGELFF. CDR3 nucleotides: TGTGCCAGCAGCAACAGAGACGGGGAGCTGTTTTTT.

This chain connects TRBV7-8 to TRBJ2-2, with D perhaps matching TRBD2 (5 bases). V was cut by 1 base and J by 7 bases, with 13 bases left in between. Germline assignment: CDR1 SGHVS and CDR2 FQNEAQ. The CDR3 loop spans 15 amino acids. Here the CDR3 DNA reads TGTGCCAGCAGCTTAGGTTCGGGAATGAGCGGGGAGCTGTTTTTT. This sequence encodes CASSLGSGMSGELFF. Using reference TRBV7-8 and TRBJ2-2 for the parts outside the CDR3, the full variable domain is GAGVSQSPRYKVAKRGQDVALRCDPISGHVSLFWYQQALGQGPEFLTYFQNEAQLDKSGLPSDRFFAERPEGSVSTLKIQRTQQEDSAVYLCASSLGSGMSGELFFGEGSRLTVL.

The J gene is TRBJ1-1, the V gene TRBV6-5; D is unresolved. The CDR3 extends over 11 amino acids. Trimming cost V 2 bases and J 7 bases, with 5 bases left between them. Germline values: CDR1 MNHEY, CDR2 SVGAGI. CDR3 loop: CASSYEGEAFF. The DNA for the CDR3 is TGTGCCAGCAGTTACGAGGGTGAAGCTTTCTTT.

The CDR3: CASSLASGGETQYF. CDR3 bases: TGTGCCAGCAGCTTGGCGTCAGGGGGCGAGACCCAGTACTTC. The chain links TRBV5-6 to TRBJ2-5, with 8 bases identical to TRBD1. The trim removed 0 bases at V and 5 bases at J, leaving 3 bases unmatched. Per germline, CDR1 SGHDT and CDR2 YYEEEE. CDR3 size: 14 residues.

This clone was detected only once. This sequence joins TRBV19 and TRBJ2-7; 7 positions match TRBD2. The CDR3 spans 13 residues. The trim removed 4 bases at V and 4 bases at J, leaving 4 bases unmatched. In germline, CDR1 is LNHDA, CDR2 SQIVND (reference sequence). CDR3 nucleotides: TGTGCCAGTAGTACGAGGACTAGTTACGAGCAGTACTTC. It yields the protein CASSTRTSYEQYF.